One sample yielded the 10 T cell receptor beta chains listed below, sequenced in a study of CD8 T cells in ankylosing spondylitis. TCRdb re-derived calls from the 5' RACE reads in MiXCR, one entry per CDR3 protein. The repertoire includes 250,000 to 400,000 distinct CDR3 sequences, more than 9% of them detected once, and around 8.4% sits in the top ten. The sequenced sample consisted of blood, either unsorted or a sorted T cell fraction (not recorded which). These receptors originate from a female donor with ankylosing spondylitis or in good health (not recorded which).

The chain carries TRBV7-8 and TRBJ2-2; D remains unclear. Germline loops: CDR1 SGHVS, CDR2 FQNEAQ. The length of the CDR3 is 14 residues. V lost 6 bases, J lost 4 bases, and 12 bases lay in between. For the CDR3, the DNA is TGTGCCAGCAGACCTGACATCACCACCGGGGAGCTGTTTTTT. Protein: CASRPDITTGELFF.

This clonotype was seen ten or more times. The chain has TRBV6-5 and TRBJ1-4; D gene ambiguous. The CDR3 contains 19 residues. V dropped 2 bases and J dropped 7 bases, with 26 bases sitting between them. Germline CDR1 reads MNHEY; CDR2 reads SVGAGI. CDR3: CASSYAVATGMGSSEKLFF. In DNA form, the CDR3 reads TGTGCCAGCAGTTACGCTGTCGCCACTGGAATGGGCTCGAGTGAAAAACTGTTTTTT.

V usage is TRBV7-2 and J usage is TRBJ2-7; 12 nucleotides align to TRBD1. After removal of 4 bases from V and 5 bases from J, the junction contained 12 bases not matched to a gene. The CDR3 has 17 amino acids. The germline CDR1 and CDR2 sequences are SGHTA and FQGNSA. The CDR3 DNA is TGTGCCAGCAGCTCCGGAACGGGACAGGGGGCGCCGCACGAGCAGTACTTC. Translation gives CASSSGTGQGAPHEQYF. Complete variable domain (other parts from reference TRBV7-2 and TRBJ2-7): GAGVSQSPSNKVTEKGKDVELRCDPISGHTALYWYRQSLGQGLEFLIYFQGNSAPDKSGLPSDRFSAERTGGSVSTLTIQRTQQEDSAVYLCASSSGTGQGAPHEQYFGPGTRLTVT.

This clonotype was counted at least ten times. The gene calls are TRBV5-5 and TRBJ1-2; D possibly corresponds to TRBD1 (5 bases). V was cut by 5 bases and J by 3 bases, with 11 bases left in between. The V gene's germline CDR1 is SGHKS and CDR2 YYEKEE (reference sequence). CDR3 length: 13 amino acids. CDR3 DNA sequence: TGTGCCAGCAGGCCAACGGGGGACTATGGCTACACCTTC. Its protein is CASRPTGDYGYTF.

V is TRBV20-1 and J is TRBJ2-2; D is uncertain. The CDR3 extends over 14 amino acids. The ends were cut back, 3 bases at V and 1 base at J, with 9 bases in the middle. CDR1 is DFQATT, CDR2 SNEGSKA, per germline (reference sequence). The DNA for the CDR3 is TGCAGTGCTAGTCGGCAGGTGAACACCGGGGAGCTGTTTTTT. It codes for CSASRQVNTGELFF.

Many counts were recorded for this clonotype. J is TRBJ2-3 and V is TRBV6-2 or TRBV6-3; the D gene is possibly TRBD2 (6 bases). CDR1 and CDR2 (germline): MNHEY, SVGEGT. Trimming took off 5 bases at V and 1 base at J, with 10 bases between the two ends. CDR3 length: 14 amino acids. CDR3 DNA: TGTGCCAGCAGTCGAGCGGGCCGCACAGATACGCAGTATTTT. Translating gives CASSRAGRTDTQYF.

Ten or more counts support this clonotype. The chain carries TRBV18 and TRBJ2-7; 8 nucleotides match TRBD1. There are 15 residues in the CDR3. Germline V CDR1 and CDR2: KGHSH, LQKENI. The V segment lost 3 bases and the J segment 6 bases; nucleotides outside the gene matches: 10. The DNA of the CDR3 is TGTGCCAGCTCACCCGTCGGACAGGGCGGCCGCGAGCAGTACTTC. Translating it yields CASSPVGQGGREQYF.

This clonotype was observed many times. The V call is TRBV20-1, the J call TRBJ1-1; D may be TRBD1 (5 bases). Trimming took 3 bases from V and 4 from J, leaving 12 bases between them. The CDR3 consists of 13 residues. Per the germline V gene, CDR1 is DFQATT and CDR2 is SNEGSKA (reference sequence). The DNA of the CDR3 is TGCAGTGCTAGCGGGGAGGGGTTCACTGAAGCTTTCTTT. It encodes CSASGEGFTEAFF.

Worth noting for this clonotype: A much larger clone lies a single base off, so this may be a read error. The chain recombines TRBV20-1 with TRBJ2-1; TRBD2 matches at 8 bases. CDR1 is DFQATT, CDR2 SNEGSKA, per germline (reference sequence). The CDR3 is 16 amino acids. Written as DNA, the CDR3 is TGCTGTGCTAGTTTCAAGCGGGGGTCTCTCAAGGATGAGCAGTTCTTC. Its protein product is CCASFKRGSLKDEQFF.

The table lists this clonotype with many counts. CDR3 sequence: CASSYGGGDYEKLFF. CDR3 in DNA: TGTGCCAGCAGTTATGGAGGAGGGGACTATGAAAAACTGTTTTTT. The gene calls are TRBV5-6 and TRBJ1-4; D is perhaps TRBD1 (5 bases). Per germline, CDR1 SGHDT and CDR2 YYEEEE. There are 15 residues in the CDR3. The ends were cut back, 5 bases at V and 6 bases at J, with 17 bases in the middle.